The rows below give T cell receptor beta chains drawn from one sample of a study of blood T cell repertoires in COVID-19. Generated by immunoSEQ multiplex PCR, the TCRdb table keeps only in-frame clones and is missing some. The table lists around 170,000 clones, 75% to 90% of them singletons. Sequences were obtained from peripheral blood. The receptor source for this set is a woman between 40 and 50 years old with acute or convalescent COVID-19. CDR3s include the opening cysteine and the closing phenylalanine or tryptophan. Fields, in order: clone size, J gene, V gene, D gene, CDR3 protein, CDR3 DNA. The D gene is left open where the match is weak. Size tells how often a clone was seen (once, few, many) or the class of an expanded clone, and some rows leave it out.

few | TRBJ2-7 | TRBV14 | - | CASSQVWGGRHEQYF | TGTGCCAGCAGCCAAGTCTGGGGCGGTCGACACGAGCAGTACTTC
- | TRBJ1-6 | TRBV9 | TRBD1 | CASKAQGRNSPLHF | TGTGCCAGCAAGGCACAGGGGCGGAATTCACCCCTCCACTTT
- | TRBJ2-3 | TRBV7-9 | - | CASSSRAAAITDTQYF | TGTGCCAGCAGCTCCCGAGCGGCGGCTATCACAGATACGCAGTATTTT
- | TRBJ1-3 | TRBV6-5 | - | CASSLGAPGNTIYF | TGTGCCAGCAGTTTGGGGGCGCCCGGAAACACCATATATTTT
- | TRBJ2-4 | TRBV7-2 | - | CASSLASVSPAKNIQYF | TGTGCCAGCAGCTTAGCCTCGGTGAGCCCTGCCAAAAACATTCAGTACTTC
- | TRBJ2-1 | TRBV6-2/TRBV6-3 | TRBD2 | CASSYSYLAGSEQFF | TGTGCCAGCAGTTACTCTTACCTAGCGGGAAGTGAGCAGTTCTTC
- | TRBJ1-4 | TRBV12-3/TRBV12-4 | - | CASSQTRGEKLFF | TGTGCCAGCAGTCAAACCAGGGGTGAAAAACTGTTTTTT
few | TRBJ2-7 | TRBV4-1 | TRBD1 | CASSPGQGASPRAYEQYF | TGCGCCAGCAGCCCCGGACAGGGGGCCTCCCCTCGGGCCTACGAGCAGTACTTC
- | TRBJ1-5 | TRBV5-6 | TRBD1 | CASSYSGTGLLYSNQPQHF | TGTGCCAGCAGCTACTCCGGGACAGGACTGCTCTATAGCAATCAGCCCCAGCATTTT
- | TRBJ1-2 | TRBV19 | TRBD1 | CASSIWDSSNYGYTF | TGTGCCAGTAGTATATGGGACAGTTCTAACTATGGCTACACCTTC
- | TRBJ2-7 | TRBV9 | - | CASSVEASAYEQYF | TGTGCCAGCAGCGTAGAGGCTAGCGCGTACGAGCAGTACTTC
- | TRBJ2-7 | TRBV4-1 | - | CASSQDGPGTYEQYF | TGCGCCAGCAGCCAAGATGGGCCAGGAACATACGAGCAGTACTTC
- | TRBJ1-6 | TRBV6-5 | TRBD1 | CASSYSNRGNSPLHF | TGTGCCAGCAGTTACTCCAACAGGGGTAATTCACCCCTCCACTTT
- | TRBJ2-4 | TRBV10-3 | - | CAISESRSSSGNIQYF | TGTGCCATCAGTGAGTCAAGATCAAGTTCGGGAAACATTCAGTACTTC
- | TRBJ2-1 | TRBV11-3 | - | CASSPSYYNEQFF | TGTGCCAGCAGCCCATCCTACTACAATGAGCAGTTCTTC
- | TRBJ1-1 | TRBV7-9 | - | CASKWPGGTEAFF | TGTGCCAGCAAATGGCCGGGAGGTACTGAAGCTTTCTTT
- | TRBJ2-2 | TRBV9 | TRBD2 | CASSVEGTNDGELFF | TGTGCCAGCAGCGTAGAGGGGACTAATGACGGGGAGCTGTTTTTT
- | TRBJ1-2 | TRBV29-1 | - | CSVDTGGGGYTF | TGCAGCGTTGATACGGGGGGTGGTGGCTACACCTTC